The TCR beta chain described here comes from a study of cytomegalovirus exposure and HLA in healthy donors. The primer mix had 60 Vbeta and 13 Jbeta primers. TCRdb's table, derived via immunoSEQ multiplex PCR, lists solely in-frame clones and lacks some. The sample contains about 96,000 clones, about four fifths of which appear only once. The TCR was taken from a woman in her 70s in good health and CMV-seropositive. Sequencing was carried out using PBMCs.

CDR3 residues: CASSLVGSGSISYEQYF. The CDR3 nucleotides are TGTGCCAGCAGCTTGGTAGGATCCGGGAGTATTTCCTACGAGCAGTACTTC. The rearrangement links TRBV5-5 to TRBJ2-7, with D possibly TRBD2 on 6 matching bases. CDR1 and CDR2 (germline): SGHKS, YYEKEE (reference sequence). The length of the CDR3 is 17 residues. The V and J ends lost 0 bases and 1 base respectively, with 17 bases between them.